The entry that follows covers one TCR beta chain sequence. Its specific antigen is unknown. No much larger clone is present one base from it, and per-base qualities are unavailable. This record comes from a study of blood T cell repertoires in COVID-19 (dated by TCRdb to 2019 to 2021). A note on the overall study: The collaborator samples originated in the United States, Italy and Spain and spanned the acute and convalescent phases of COVID-19. The repertoires were made available in a free public database intended to serve as a resource for research on the immune response to SARS-CoV-2. HLA class I and class II types, where available, came from metadata supplied by the sample provider rather than from assay-based typing. The samples were drawn from two sources: the first 160 participants of the ongoing ImmuneRACE study, and 950 to 1,500 subjects contributed by 6 global collaborators. The prospective study material was composed of cDNA or gDNA derived from T cells, B-cell-depleted T cells, or PBMCs. Nearly every sample came with metadata listing a de-identified subject ID, COVID-19 status, age in years and sex. The dataset comprised deeply sampled blood TCRbeta repertoires from subjects exposed to, actively infected with, or recovered from COVID-19.

In Seattle, one collaborating source enrolled patients while the infection was active and tracked those patients longitudinally over the course of disease. Collaborating institutions collected whole blood in K2EDTA tubes following their own protocols. For TCRbeta analysis, collaborators shipped samples as frozen whole blood, isolated PBMCs, or DNA extracted from either of those sample types. The full study reports these points: Clinical and demographic metadata were provided uncurated, with the amount varying by source and participant.

V has 4 bases trimmed and J has 16 bases trimmed; junction bases matching no gene number 4. Taken from cysteine to phenylalanine, the CDR3 has 11 residues. Just the 33-base CDR3 DNA is kept, in frame starting at base 1. TCRbeta CDR3 regions were amplified from genomic DNA by means of the immunoSEQ Assay, a bias-controlled multiplex PCR. In the original analysis: Within the assay, amplification of reference gene primers was used to estimate how many nucleated cells each sample contained. To quantify the absolute abundance of each unique TCRbeta CDR3 rearrangement, sequence reads were collapsed and filtered. For each sample, productive Simpson clonality was calculated by taking the square root of Simpson's diversity index across productive rearrangements. TCRdb mirrors the immuneACCESS table, restricted to in-frame sequences. Some clones are absent from its copies; in checked studies, under half trace to an unresolved V gene, and the reason for the others is unknown. The D gene and trimming were derived from the DNA, and the V and J assignments and clone size from that table. In all, the sample holds about 310,000 clones, and 90% of those were seen once. The top ten constitute around 0.96% of the sample.

Sequenced material: peripheral blood. The receptor chain draws on TRBV12-3 or TRBV12-4 and TRBJ1-4; TRBD1 agrees with 9 junctional bases. This sequence was found in a woman between 40 and 55 years old with COVID-19, enrolled during active disease. The DNA is as follows: TGTGCCAGCAGTTGGGACAGGGAGCAGTTTTTT. This translates into CASSWDREQFF.